This T cell receptor beta chain is drawn from a study of tumor-infiltrating lymphocytes in primary liver carcinoma. General study points: It was tumor-adjacent and tumor-blood pairs that overlapped less than tumor region pairs did.

CDR3 size: 14 residues. Germline CDR1 and CDR2: WNHNN and SYGVQD (reference sequence). V shed 5 bases and J shed 6 bases, with 15 bases lying between them. The study extracted blood RNA from unsorted whole blood and also extracted germline DNA. This clonotype occurred a few times. Its antigen is still unknown. The researchers produced TCR beta cDNA from around 500 ng total RNA with a constant-region primer. Slightly modified ARM-PCR with three nested multiplex PCR rounds yielded TCR beta libraries. With TRBV1-TRBV30 forward primers and a C-beta reverse primer, the first two PCR rounds were run for roughly 10 cycles each. TCRdb called the multiplex PCR reads again in MiXCR, with one record for every CDR3 protein. The data contain about 180,000 distinct CDR3 sequences, 60% of them singletons.

The J gene is TRBJ2-3, the V gene TRBV10-1; D remains unclear. This receptor was taken from a man aged 40-50 years with primary liver carcinoma and hepatitis B virus infection. The sequencing sample was made of peripheral blood. In DNA form, the CDR3 reads TGCGCCAGCAGTAGGACCCCGGTCGGGGATACGCAGTATTTT. Translated: CASSRTPVGDTQYF.